This TCR beta chain was observed in a study of response to subunit inactivated influenza vaccine. TCRdb re-called the RT-PCR reads through MiXCR, storing one row per CDR3 protein. This table holds a few hundred thousand distinct CDR3 sequences, approximately 7.8% found once. Study-level points and caveats: The authors proposed limited new T cell recruitment per seasonal influenza vaccination.

This clonotype was seen a few times. Its antigen is still unknown. CDR1 is ENHRY and CDR2 is SYGVKD in the germline V gene. The CDR3 is 15 amino acids. Trimming took 7 bases from V and 4 from J, leaving 20 bases between them. V usage is TRBV10-3 and J usage is TRBJ2-7; D tentatively reads TRBD1 or TRBD2 (7 bases each). This receptor was taken from a man aged 50 to 69 who received an inactivated influenza vaccine. The sample consisted of PBMCs from blood, taken roughly 24 months after vaccination. CDR3 sequence reads: CAINREGARVYEQYF. Here the CDR3 DNA reads TGTGCCATCAATAGGGAGGGGGCCCGTGTGTACGAGCAGTACTTC.